The 7 T cell receptor beta chains reported below all come from one sample, sequenced in a study of control samples from healthy donors and cancer patients. Clones were sequenced by immunoSEQ multiplex PCR, and TCRdb holds only the in-frame ones, with some missing. Of approximately 160,000 clones listed, roughly nine tenths are singletons. Sequences were obtained from blood. The receptors come from a woman in her 30s in good health.

The V call is TRBV6-5, the J call TRBJ2-7, with TRBD1 matching 7 bases. The ends lost 4 bases at V and 3 bases at J; junction bases unmatched: 6. The CDR3 sequence is 14 residues long. The germline gives CDR1 MNHEY, CDR2 SVGAGI. In DNA, the CDR3 is TGTGCCAGCAGTTGGTCAGGGGACAGCTACGAGCAGTACTTC. Its translation: CASSWSGDSYEQYF.

The chain combines TRBV7-9 with TRBJ2-7; perhaps TRBD2 as D (6 bases). The CDR3 contains 14 residues. Germline CDR1 is SEHNR and CDR2 is FQNEAQ (reference sequence). V lost 3 bases, J lost 3 bases, and 12 bases lay in between. DNA of the CDR3: TGTGCCAGCAGCTTGGGGCGGGACCACTACGAGCAGTACTTC. Its translation is CASSLGRDHYEQYF.

This rearrangement joins TRBV28 to TRBJ2-3, with 7 bases that match TRBD2. Per the germline V gene, CDR1 is MDHEN and CDR2 is SYDVKM. V shed 4 bases, J shed 4 bases, and the junction held 8 bases outside the gene matches. This CDR3 comprises 15 residues. CDR3 loop: CASSSRTRVPDTQYF. In nucleotides, the CDR3 is TGTGCCAGCAGTTCCCGGACTAGGGTTCCAGATACGCAGTATTTT.

The V gene is TRBV7-2, the J gene TRBJ2-3; 8 nucleotides line up with TRBD2. CDR3 length equals 13 residues. Germline V gives CDR1 SGHTA, CDR2 FQGNSA. The trim removed 5 bases at V and 5 bases at J, leaving 3 bases unmatched. CDR3 amino acids: CASSPGTRDTQYF. The CDR3, as DNA: TGTGCCAGCAGCCCCGGGACTAGAGATACGCAGTATTTT. The whole variable domain, remainder taken from reference TRBV7-2 and TRBJ2-3, is GAGVSQSPSNKVTEKGKDVELRCDPISGHTALYWYRQSLGQGLEFLIYFQGNSAPDKSGLPSDRFSAERTGGSVSTLTIQRTQQEDSAVYLCASSPGTRDTQYFGPGTRLTVL.

The chain uses TRBV28 and TRBJ1-4; D unclear. The V gene's germline CDR1 is MDHEN and CDR2 SYDVKM. V lost 9 bases and J lost 1, with 15 bases in between. The CDR3 has 15 residues. The CDR3 is CASLGGWGTNEKLFF. The DNA for the CDR3 is TGTGCCAGTCTGGGCGGGTGGGGAACTAATGAAAAACTGTTTTTT.

This rearrangement joins TRBV30 to TRBJ2-7; unclear D gene. Looked up from germline, CDR1 is GTSNPN and CDR2 is SVGIG (reference sequence). The V end lost 2 bases, the J end lost 3 bases, and 8 bases lay between the germline ends. This CDR3 is built from 12 residues. This CDR3 is CAWSRVNYEQYF. CDR3 DNA sequence: TGTGCCTGGAGTCGTGTCAACTACGAGCAGTACTTC. Filled out from reference TRBV30 and TRBJ2-7, the complete variable domain reads SQTIHQWPATLVQPVGSPLSLECTVEGTSNPNLYWYRQAAGRGLQLLFYSVGIGQISSEVPQNLSASRPQDRQFILSSKKLLLSDSGFYLCAWSRVNYEQYFGPGTRLTVT.

The chain employs TRBV4-3 and TRBJ1-4; tentatively, D is TRBD1 (5 bases). V lost 6 bases and J lost 0, with 14 bases in between. The CDR3 runs to 16 residues. In germline, CDR1 is LGHNA, CDR2 YSLEER. The CDR3 DNA reads as TGCGCCAGCAGAGGGGCCAGTATTACAACTAATGAAAAACTGTTTTTT. Encoded protein: CASRGASITTNEKLFF.